The next 7 T cell receptor beta chains were all read from a single sample in a study of blood T cell repertoires in COVID-19. Repertoires were generated with immunoSEQ multiplex PCR, while TCRdb's copy carries only in-frame clones and drops some. The sample holds 250,000 to 350,000 clones, around 83% seen once. What was sequenced was peripheral blood. All receptors come from a woman in her forties or fifties with acute or convalescent COVID-19.

The genes are TRBV6-6 and TRBJ2-1; TRBD2 aligns across 9 bases. The germline V gene has CDR1 MNHNY and CDR2 SVGAGI (reference sequence). The CDR3 extends over 14 amino acids. With V trimmed by 11 bases and J by 8 bases, 13 bases remained unmatched. The CDR3 DNA follows: TGTGCCGGTAGGAGCGGGAGGTCTTCCGATGAGCAGTTCTTC. This sequence encodes CAGRSGRSSDEQFF.

The chain combines TRBV4-2 with TRBJ2-7, with 9 bases that match TRBD2. Germline trimming cut 0 bases from V and 1 base from J; bases unmatched to any gene: 1. The CDR3 length is 15 residues. The germline CDR1 and CDR2 sequences are LGHNA and YNFKEQ. CDR3 loop: CASSQETSGSYEQYF. CDR3 in DNA: TGTGCCAGCAGCCAAGAGACTAGCGGTTCCTACGAGCAGTACTTC.

The chain carries TRBV9 and TRBJ1-4; 8 nucleotides match TRBD1. The V gene end was trimmed by 2 bases and the J gene end by 7 bases; junction bases not matched to a gene: 10. Germline V lookup: CDR1 SGDLS, CDR2 YYNGEE. There are 16 residues in the CDR3. CDR3 residues: CASSVGSGQEGEKLFF. CDR3 bases: TGTGCCAGCAGCGTGGGTTCGGGACAGGAGGGTGAAAAACTGTTTTTT.

This clone appeared once. V usage is TRBV5-1 and J usage is TRBJ1-4, with 8 nucleotides matching TRBD1. V gave up 4 bases and J gave up 6 bases; unmatched junction bases: 5. CDR1 SGHRS and CDR2 YFSETQ come from the germline V gene. The CDR3 is made up of 14 amino acids. CDR3 nucleotide sequence: TGCGCCAGCAGCCCAGGGGGCTCGCATGAAAAACTGTTTTTT. Translating it yields CASSPGGSHEKLFF.

This chain links TRBV19 with TRBJ2-5; 8 bases map to TRBD1. The CDR3 consists of 15 residues. The junction had 10 bases not matched to a gene; V was cut back by 6 bases and J by 4 bases. Looked up from germline, CDR1 is LNHDA and CDR2 is SQIVND (reference sequence). The CDR3 spells CASRVGQGASETQYF. CDR3 DNA: TGTGCCAGTAGGGTGGGGCAGGGGGCATCAGAGACCCAGTACTTC.

This chain links TRBV19 with TRBJ2-5, with 8 bases fitting TRBD2. The CDR3 length is 18 residues. Germline V lookup: CDR1 LNHDA, CDR2 SQIVND (reference sequence). The V and J ends lost 2 bases and 3 bases, in that order; junction bases with no gene match: 14. CDR3 amino acids: CASSIPAGGAGGEETQYF. CDR3 in DNA: TGTGCCAGTAGTATACCCGCCGGGGGGGCGGGGGGAGAAGAGACCCAGTACTTC.

As concerns this clone: An end of the junction differs from the germline gene, which may be a read error. The chain recombines TRBV18 with TRBJ1-1; D may be TRBD1 (5 bases). Germline-derived CDR1 and CDR2 are KGHSH and LQKENI. This CDR3 has 14 amino acids. The CDR3 bases are TGTGCCAGCTCTCCACAGGCTAACGGGGCTGAAGCTTTCTTT. Residues: CASSPQANGAEAFF.